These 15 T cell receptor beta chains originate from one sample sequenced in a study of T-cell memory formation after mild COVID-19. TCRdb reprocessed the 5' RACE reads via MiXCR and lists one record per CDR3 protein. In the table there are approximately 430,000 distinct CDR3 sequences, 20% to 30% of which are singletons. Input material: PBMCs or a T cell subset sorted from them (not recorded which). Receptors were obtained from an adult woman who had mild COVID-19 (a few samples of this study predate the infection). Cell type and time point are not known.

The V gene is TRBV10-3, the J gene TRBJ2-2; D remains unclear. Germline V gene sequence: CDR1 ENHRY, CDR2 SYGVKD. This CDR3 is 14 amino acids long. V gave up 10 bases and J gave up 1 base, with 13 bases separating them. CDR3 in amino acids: CATRVKGNTGELFF. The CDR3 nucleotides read TGTGCCACCCGTGTAAAGGGGAACACCGGGGAGCTGTTTTTT.

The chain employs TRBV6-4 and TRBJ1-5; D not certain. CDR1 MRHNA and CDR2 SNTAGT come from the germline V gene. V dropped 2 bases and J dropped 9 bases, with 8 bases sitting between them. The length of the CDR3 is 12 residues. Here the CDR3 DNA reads TGTGCCAGCAGTGACAGGTCCCCGCCCCAGCATTTT. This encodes CASSDRSPPQHF.

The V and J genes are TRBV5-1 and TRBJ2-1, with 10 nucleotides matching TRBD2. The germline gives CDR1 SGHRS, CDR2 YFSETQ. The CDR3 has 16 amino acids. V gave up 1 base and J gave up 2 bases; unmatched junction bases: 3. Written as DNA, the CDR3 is TGCGCCAGCAGCTTGACTAGCGGGGTTCCCTACAATGAGCAGTTCTTC. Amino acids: CASSLTSGVPYNEQFF.

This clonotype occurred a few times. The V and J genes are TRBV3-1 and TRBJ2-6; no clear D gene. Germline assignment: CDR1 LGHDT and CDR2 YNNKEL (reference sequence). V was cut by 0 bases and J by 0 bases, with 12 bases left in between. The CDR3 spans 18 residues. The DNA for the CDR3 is TGTGCCAGCAGCCAAGATCGAGGCCCCTTCTCTGGGGCCAACGTCCTGACTTTC. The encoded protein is CASSQDRGPFSGANVLTF.

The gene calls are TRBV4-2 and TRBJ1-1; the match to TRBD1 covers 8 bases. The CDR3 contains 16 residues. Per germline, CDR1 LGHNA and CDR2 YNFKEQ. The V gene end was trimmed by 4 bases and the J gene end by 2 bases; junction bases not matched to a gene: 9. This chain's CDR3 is CASSPLDRAGNTEAFF. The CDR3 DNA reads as TGTGCCAGCAGCCCCCTGGACAGGGCAGGAAACACTGAAGCTTTCTTT.

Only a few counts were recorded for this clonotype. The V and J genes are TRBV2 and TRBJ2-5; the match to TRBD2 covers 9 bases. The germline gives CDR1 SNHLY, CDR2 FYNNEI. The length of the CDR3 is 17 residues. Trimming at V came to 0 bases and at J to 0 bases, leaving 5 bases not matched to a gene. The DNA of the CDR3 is TGTGCCAGCAGTGAAGCCCTGGGACTAGCATACCAAGAGACCCAGTACTTC. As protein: CASSEALGLAYQETQYF.

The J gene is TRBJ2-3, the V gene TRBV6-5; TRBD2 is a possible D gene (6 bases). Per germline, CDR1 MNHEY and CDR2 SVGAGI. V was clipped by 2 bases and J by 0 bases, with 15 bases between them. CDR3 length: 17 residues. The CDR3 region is CASSYGGAGRSTDTQYF. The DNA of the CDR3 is TGTGCCAGCAGTTACGGGGGTGCGGGGCGGAGCACAGATACGCAGTATTTT.

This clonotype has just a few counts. The CDR3: CSGGQHTGELFF. The CDR3 region has the DNA TGCAGCGGGGGTCAGCACACCGGGGAGCTGTTTTTT. The J gene is TRBJ2-2, the V gene TRBV29-1, with unresolved D. The CDR3 runs 12 residues. V gave up 7 bases and J gave up 3 bases, with 9 bases separating them. CDR1 and CDR2 (germline): SQVTM, ANQGSEA.

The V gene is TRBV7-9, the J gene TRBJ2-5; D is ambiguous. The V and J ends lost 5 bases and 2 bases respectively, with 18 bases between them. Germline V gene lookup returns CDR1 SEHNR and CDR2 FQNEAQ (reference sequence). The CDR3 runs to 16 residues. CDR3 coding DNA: TGTGCCAGCAGCCTCCGGACCGGTGGTGGGCAAGAGACCCAGTACTTC. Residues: CASSLRTGGGQETQYF.

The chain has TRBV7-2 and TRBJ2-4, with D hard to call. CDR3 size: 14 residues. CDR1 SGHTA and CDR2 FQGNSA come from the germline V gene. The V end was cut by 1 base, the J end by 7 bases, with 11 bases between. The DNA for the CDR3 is TGTGCCAGCAGCTTAGGGGCCTACGGGAACATTCAGTACTTC. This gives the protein CASSLGAYGNIQYF.

As DNA, the CDR3 is TGCGCCAGCAGCCCTGGTTGGGGACTCAACACAGATACGCAGTATTTT. This encodes CASSPGWGLNTDTQYF. The J gene is TRBJ2-3, the V gene TRBV5-1; perhaps TRBD2 as D (6 bases). V was trimmed by 4 bases and J by 2 bases, leaving 17 bases between them. The germline CDR1 and CDR2 sequences are SGHRS and YFSETQ. This CDR3 spans 16 amino acids.

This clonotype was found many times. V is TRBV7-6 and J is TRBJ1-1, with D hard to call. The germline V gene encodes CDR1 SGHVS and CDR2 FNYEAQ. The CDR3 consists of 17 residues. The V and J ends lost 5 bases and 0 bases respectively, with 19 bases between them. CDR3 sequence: CASSPGLAVFMNTEAFF. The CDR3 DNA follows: TGTGCCAGCAGCCCGGGCCTGGCAGTCTTTATGAACACTGAAGCTTTCTTT.

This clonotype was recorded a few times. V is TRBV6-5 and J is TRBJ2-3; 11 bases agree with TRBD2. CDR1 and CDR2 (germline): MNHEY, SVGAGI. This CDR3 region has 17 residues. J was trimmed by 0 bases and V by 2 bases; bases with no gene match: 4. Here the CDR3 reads CASSYGTSGGSTDTQYF. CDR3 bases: TGTGCCAGCAGTTACGGTACTAGCGGGGGAAGCACAGATACGCAGTATTTT.

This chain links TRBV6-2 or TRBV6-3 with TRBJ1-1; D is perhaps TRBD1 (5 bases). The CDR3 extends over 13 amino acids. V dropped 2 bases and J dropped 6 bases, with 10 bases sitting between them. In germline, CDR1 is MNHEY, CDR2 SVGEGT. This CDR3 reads CASSYPTGSEAFF. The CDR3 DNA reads TGTGCCAGCAGTTACCCCACAGGCTCTGAAGCTTTCTTT.

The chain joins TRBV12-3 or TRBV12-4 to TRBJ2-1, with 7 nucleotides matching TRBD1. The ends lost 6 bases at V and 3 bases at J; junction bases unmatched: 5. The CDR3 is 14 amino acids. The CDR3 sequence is CASRPRDSYNEQFF. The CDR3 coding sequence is TGTGCCAGCAGGCCTCGGGACAGCTACAATGAGCAGTTCTTC.